The following is a T cell receptor (beta chain) sequence with its context. The sample originates from a study of STAT5B mutations in CD4+ large granular lymphocyte leukemia. TCRdb's copy holds only in-frame clones and misses some; the assay was immunoSEQ multiplex PCR. Seen here are tens of thousands of clones, approximately 71% observed once, and the top ten hold roughly 0.43%. The germline V gene encodes CDR1 SEHNR and CDR2 FQNEAQ (reference sequence). Trimming shortened V by 0 bases and J by 3 bases, and 5 bases separated the two germline ends. CDR3 size: 13 residues. The origin of this receptor is a human donor in good health. The sequencing sample was made of CD4+ T cells from blood buffy coats. V and J are TRBV7-9 and TRBJ1-1; D is unresolved. DNA for the CDR3: TGTGCCAGCAGCTTAGCGTCCCACACTGAAGCTTTCTTT. This sequence encodes CASSLASHTEAFF.